The 20 T cell receptor beta chains presented below share a single source sample, sequenced in a study of blood T cell repertoires in COVID-19. Method: immunoSEQ multiplex PCR; TCRdb's copy keeps in-frame clones and lacks some. The table has about 140,000 clones, around 87% seen once; the top ten hold around 5%. Sequencing was done on a sample of peripheral blood. These receptors were taken from a human donor in a cohort sampled during active COVID-19.

The rearrangement uses TRBV4-1 and TRBJ2-7, with 9 nucleotides matching TRBD2. From germline, CDR1 is MGHRA and CDR2 YSYEKL. V lost 0 bases, J lost 7 bases, and 19 bases stayed unmatched. The CDR3 length is 19 residues. The CDR3 DNA sequence: TGCGCCAGCAGCCAAGATTACTTCGGCGGGGGGGGGCCCCCGGGAGAGCAGTACTTC. Protein: CASSQDYFGGGGPPGEQYF.

The chain is built from TRBV7-8 and TRBJ1-4; TRBD1 agrees at 9 bases. Losses at the gene ends were 5 bases for V and 10 bases for J; bases not matched to a gene: 14. The CDR3 sequence is 16 residues long. Germline V CDR1 and CDR2: SGHVS, FQNEAQ. The CDR3 protein is CASSQESGTGRGKLFF. CDR3 DNA sequence: TGTGCCAGCAGCCAAGAATCCGGGACAGGGAGGGGAAAACTGTTTTTT.

The chain employs TRBV27 and TRBJ1-5, with 7 positions matching TRBD1. Trimming at V came to 6 bases and at J to 8 bases, leaving 4 bases not matched to a gene. The CDR3 covers 12 residues. The germline gives CDR1 MNHEY, CDR2 SMNVEV (reference sequence). This CDR3 reads CASSSGGKPQHF. In DNA form, the CDR3 reads TGTGCCAGCAGCTCAGGGGGGAAGCCCCAGCATTTT.

The chain carries TRBV5-1 and TRBJ2-2, with 7 positions matching TRBD2. The V and J ends lost 4 bases and 7 bases, in that order; junction bases with no gene match: 10. Germline CDR1 is SGHRS and CDR2 is YFSETQ. The CDR3 contains 15 residues. CDR3 coding DNA: TGCGCCAGCAGCCCGGAGAGCGGGATGGGCGGGGAGCTGTTTTTT. Translation: CASSPESGMGGELFF. Full variable domain (missing parts from reference TRBV5-1 and TRBJ2-2): KAGVTQTPRYLIKTRGQQVTLSCSPISGHRSVSWYQQTPGQGLQFLFEYFSETQRNKGNFPGRFSGRQFSNSRSEMNVSTLELGDSALYLCASSPESGMGGELFFGEGSRLTVL.

In this sample, this clone turned up once. The chain carries TRBV21-1 and TRBJ2-1; TRBD1 is the table's D call and was not checked against the DNA. TRBV21-1 is a pseudogene segment. The CDR3 loop spans 21 amino acids. CDR3 in amino acids: CASSYPSRDRGPESSYNEQFF. CDR3 nucleotide sequence: TGTGCCAGCAGCTACCCATCCCGGGACAGGGGGCCGGAGAGCTCCTACAATGAGCAGTTCTTC.

The CDR3 DNA reads as TGTGCCAGCAGATTGGACAGGGGCTTAACTAATGAAAAACTGTTTTTT. This translates into CASRLDRGLTNEKLFF. This sequence joins TRBV28 and TRBJ1-4, with TRBD1 matching 9 bases. Germline loops: CDR1 MDHEN, CDR2 SYDVKM. The CDR3 consists of 16 residues. V shed 6 bases and J 1 base; nucleotides not matched to a gene: 6. The entire variable domain, with the rest obtained from reference TRBV28 and TRBJ1-4, is as follows: DVKVTQSSRYLVKRTGEKVFLECVQDMDHENMFWYRQDPGLGLRLIYFSYDVKMKEKGDIPEGYSVSREKKERFSLILESASTNQTSMYLCASRLDRGLTNEKLFFGSGTQLSVL.

The J gene is TRBJ1-5, the V gene TRBV18; 8 bases fit TRBD1. The CDR3 runs to 14 residues. Trimming took 2 bases from V and 6 from J; bases not matched to a gene: 3. CDR1 and CDR2 from the germline V gene are KGHSH and LQKENI. The CDR3 sequence is CASSPTGGGQPQHF. CDR3 bases: TGTGCCAGCTCACCAACAGGGGGTGGTCAGCCCCAGCATTTT.

The J gene is TRBJ2-7, the V gene TRBV7-6, with D maybe TRBD2 (6 bases). Germline values: CDR1 SGHVS, CDR2 FNYEAQ. V was shortened by 1 base and J by 5 bases, with 18 bases between the two germline ends. This CDR3 comprises 16 residues. The CDR3 region is CASSLGSLARWDEQYF. The DNA for the CDR3 is TGTGCCAGCAGCTTAGGGTCACTAGCACGGTGGGACGAGCAGTACTTC.

The chain links TRBV3-1 (or the pseudogene TRBV3-2) to TRBJ1-2; 9 bases map to TRBD1. The V and J ends lost 0 bases and 6 bases, in that order; junction bases with no gene match: 5. Germline values: CDR1 LGHDT, CDR2 YNNKEL (reference sequence). CDR3 length equals 15 residues. The CDR3 bases are TGTGCCAGCAGCCAAGACGTCACAGGGGGCAATGGCTACACCTTC. Protein sequence: CASSQDVTGGNGYTF.

The chain employs TRBV28 and TRBJ2-5; the match to TRBD2 covers 10 bases. The CDR3 loop spans 13 amino acids. V was pared by 7 bases and J by 7 bases, with 6 bases of the junction left unmatched. CDR1 and CDR2 from the germline V gene are MDHEN and SYDVKM. The DNA of the CDR3 is TGTGCCAGCAACCTAGCGGGAGTGATGACCCAGTACTTC. It yields the protein CASNLAGVMTQYF.

The chain carries TRBV10-3 and TRBJ1-2; a possible D gene is TRBD1 (5 bases). Trimming removed 2 bases from V and 7 bases from J, with 11 bases in between. CDR1 is ENHRY, CDR2 SYGVKD, per germline. There are 13 residues in the CDR3. DNA of the CDR3: TGTGCCATCAGTGAGGGGCAGGGATCTGGCTACACCTTC. This sequence encodes CAISEGQGSGYTF.

The rearrangement uses TRBV7-2 and TRBJ1-6, with D possibly TRBD1 on 5 matching bases. Trimming left V 0 bases short and J 6 bases short, with 12 bases between. Germline values: CDR1 SGHTA, CDR2 FQGNSA. CDR3 length equals 16 residues. The DNA of the CDR3 is TGTGCCAGCAGCTTAGCTCGGACCCAGGGTAATTCACCCCTCCACTTT. It specifies CASSLARTQGNSPLHF.

The CDR3 DNA is TGCGCCAGCAGCCCTCGGACCGGGGGTGAAAAACTGTTTTTT. Translated: CASSPRTGGEKLFF. The gene calls are TRBV5-1 and TRBJ1-4, with a tentative D call TRBD1 (5 bases). The CDR3 has 14 residues. CDR1 SGHRS and CDR2 YFSETQ come from the germline V gene. V was cut by 4 bases and J by 7 bases, with 14 bases left in between.

This chain connects TRBV6-1 to TRBJ2-1; 12 positions match TRBD2. The V segment lost 2 bases and the J segment 0 bases; nucleotides outside the gene matches: 2. This CDR3 region has 17 residues. CDR1 is MNHNS and CDR2 is SASEGT in the germline V gene. The CDR3 DNA is TGTGCCAGCAGTGAACGGACTAGCGGGACCTCCTACAATGAGCAGTTCTTC. Its protein product is CASSERTSGTSYNEQFF.

V usage is TRBV9 and J usage is TRBJ1-6; perhaps TRBD1 as D (5 bases). Trimming removed 4 bases from V and 7 bases from J, with 15 bases in between. Germline lookup yields CDR1 SGDLS and CDR2 YYNGEE. The CDR3 extends over 15 amino acids. In DNA form, the CDR3 reads TGTGCCAGCAGCTCTAGTACAGGCCGAAATTCACCCCTCCACTTT. This encodes CASSSSTGRNSPLHF.

This chain links TRBV5-1 with TRBJ1-1; D might be TRBD1 (6 bases). CDR1 is SGHRS and CDR2 is YFSETQ in the germline V gene. The CDR3 extends over 13 amino acids. V was shortened by 4 bases and J by 2 bases, with 9 bases between the two germline ends. CDR3: CASSQGFNTEAFF. The CDR3 coding sequence is TGCGCCAGCAGCCAGGGGTTTAACACTGAAGCTTTCTTT.

The chain links TRBV10-3 to TRBJ1-1, with D perhaps matching TRBD1 (6 bases). Trimming stripped 6 bases from V and 11 bases from J, with 19 bases between. CDR3 length: 13 residues. Germline lookup yields CDR1 ENHRY and CDR2 SYGVKD. In nucleotides, the CDR3 is TGTGCCATCAGGCTCAATATAACAGGGTCGGCTTTCTTT. This gives the protein CAIRLNITGSAFF.

This clone was found once. The rearrangement links TRBV5-1 to TRBJ2-5; TRBD1 aligns across 8 bases. CDR1 is SGHRS and CDR2 is YFSETQ in the germline V gene. Unmatched junction bases numbered 7, after V lost 4 bases and J lost 5 bases. CDR3 length equals 14 residues. CDR3 coding DNA: TGCGCCAGCAGCCCCTCAGGGGGCGGCGAGACCCAGTACTTC. Its protein product is CASSPSGGGETQYF. The full variable domain, rest sourced from reference TRBV5-1 and TRBJ2-5, is KAGVTQTPRYLIKTRGQQVTLSCSPISGHRSVSWYQQTPGQGLQFLFEYFSETQRNKGNFPGRFSGRQFSNSRSEMNVSTLELGDSALYLCASSPSGGGETQYFGPGTRLLVL.

The chain has TRBV2 and TRBJ2-5; 8 nucleotides align to TRBD2. This CDR3 spans 13 amino acids. Per the germline V gene, CDR1 is SNHLY and CDR2 is FYNNEI. The ends lost 10 bases at V and 5 bases at J; junction bases unmatched: 9. CDR3: CATRGGEMETQYF. CDR3 in DNA: TGTGCCACCCGGGGGGGGGAGATGGAGACCCAGTACTTC.

This chain joins TRBV4-2 and TRBJ2-3; 14 bases are shared with TRBD2. J gave up 8 bases and V 0 bases, and 1 base lay outside the gene matches. Germline-derived CDR1 and CDR2 are LGHNA and YNFKEQ. The CDR3 is 15 amino acids. This CDR3 reads CASSQDGLAGGTQYF. DNA for the CDR3: TGTGCCAGCAGCCAAGACGGACTAGCGGGGGGTACGCAGTATTTT.